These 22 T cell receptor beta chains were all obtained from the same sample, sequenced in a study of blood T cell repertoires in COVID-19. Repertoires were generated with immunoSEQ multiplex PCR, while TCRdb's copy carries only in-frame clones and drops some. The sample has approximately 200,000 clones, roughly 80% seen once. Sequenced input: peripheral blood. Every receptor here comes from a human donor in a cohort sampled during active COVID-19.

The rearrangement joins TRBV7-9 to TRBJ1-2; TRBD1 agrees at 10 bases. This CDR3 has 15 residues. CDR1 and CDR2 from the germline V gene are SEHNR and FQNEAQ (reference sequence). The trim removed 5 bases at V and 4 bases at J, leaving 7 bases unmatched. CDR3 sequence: CASSPDRGLFYGYTF. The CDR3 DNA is TGTGCCAGCAGCCCCGACAGGGGGCTATTCTATGGCTACACCTTC.

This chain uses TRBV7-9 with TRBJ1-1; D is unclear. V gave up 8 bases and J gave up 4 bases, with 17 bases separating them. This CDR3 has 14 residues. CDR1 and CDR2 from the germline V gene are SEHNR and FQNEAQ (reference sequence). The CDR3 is CASQTPPFGTEAFF. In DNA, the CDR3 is TGTGCCAGCCAAACACCACCCTTTGGCACTGAAGCTTTCTTT. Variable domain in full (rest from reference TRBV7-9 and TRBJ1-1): DTGVSQNPRHKITKRGQNVTFRCDPISEHNRLYWYRQTLGQGPEFLTYFQNEAQLEKSRLLSDRFSAERPKGSFSTLEIQRTEQGDSAMYLCASQTPPFGTEAFFGQGTRLTVV.

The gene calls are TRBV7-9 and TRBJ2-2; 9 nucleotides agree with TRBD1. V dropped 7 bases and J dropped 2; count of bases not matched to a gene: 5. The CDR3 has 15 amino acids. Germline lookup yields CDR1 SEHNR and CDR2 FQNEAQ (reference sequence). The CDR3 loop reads CASTDRGDNTGELFF. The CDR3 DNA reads TGTGCCAGCACCGACAGGGGGGACAACACCGGGGAGCTGTTTTTT.

The CDR3 bases are TGCGCCAGCAGCCGGAGAGGCGATGAAAAACTGTTTTTT. This sequence encodes CASSRRGDEKLFF. V gene TRBV4-1 combines with J gene TRBJ1-4, with D hard to call. The CDR3 runs to 13 residues. The V gene lost 4 bases and the J gene lost 6 bases, with 9 bases spanning the gap. Germline lookup yields CDR1 MGHRA and CDR2 YSYEKL.

The CDR3 sequence is CASSMGQGSTEAFF. Here the CDR3 DNA reads TGTGCCAGTAGTATGGGACAGGGGTCGACTGAAGCTTTCTTT. V gene TRBV19 combines with J gene TRBJ1-1, with TRBD1 matching over 10 bases. The CDR3 has 14 amino acids. J lost 5 bases, V lost 3 bases, and 3 bases had no gene match. Germline V gene sequence: CDR1 LNHDA, CDR2 SQIVND (reference sequence).

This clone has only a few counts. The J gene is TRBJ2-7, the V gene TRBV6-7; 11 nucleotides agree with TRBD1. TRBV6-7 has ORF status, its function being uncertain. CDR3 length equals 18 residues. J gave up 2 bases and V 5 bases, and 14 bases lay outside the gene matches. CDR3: CASSLRTGGLHPTYEQYF. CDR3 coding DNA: TGTGCCAGCAGTCTACGGACAGGGGGCCTTCACCCCACCTACGAGCAGTACTTC.

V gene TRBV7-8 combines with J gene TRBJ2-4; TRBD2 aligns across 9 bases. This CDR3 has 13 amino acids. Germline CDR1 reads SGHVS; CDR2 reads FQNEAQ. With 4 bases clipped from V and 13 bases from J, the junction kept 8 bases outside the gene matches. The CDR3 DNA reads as TGTGCCAGCAGCTCGGGACTAGCCAGCAAGCAGTACTTC. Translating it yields CASSSGLASKQYF.

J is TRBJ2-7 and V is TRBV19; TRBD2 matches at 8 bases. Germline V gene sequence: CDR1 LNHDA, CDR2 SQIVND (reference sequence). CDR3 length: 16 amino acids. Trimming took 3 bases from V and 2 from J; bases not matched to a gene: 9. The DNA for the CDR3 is TGTGCCAGTAGTATTACAGCGACTAGCGCCACCTACGAGCAGTACTTC. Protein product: CASSITATSATYEQYF.

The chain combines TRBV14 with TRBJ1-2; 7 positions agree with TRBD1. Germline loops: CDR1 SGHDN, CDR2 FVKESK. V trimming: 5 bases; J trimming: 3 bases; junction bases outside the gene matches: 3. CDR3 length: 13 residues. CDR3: CASSGQVDYGYTF. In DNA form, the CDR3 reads TGTGCCAGCAGCGGACAGGTCGACTATGGCTACACCTTC. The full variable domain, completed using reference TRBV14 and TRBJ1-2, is EAGVTQFPSHSVIEKGQTVTLRCDPISGHDNLYWYRRVMGKEIKFLLHFVKESKQDESGMPNNRFLAERTGGTYSTLKVQPAELEDSGVYFCASSGQVDYGYTFGSGTRLTVV.

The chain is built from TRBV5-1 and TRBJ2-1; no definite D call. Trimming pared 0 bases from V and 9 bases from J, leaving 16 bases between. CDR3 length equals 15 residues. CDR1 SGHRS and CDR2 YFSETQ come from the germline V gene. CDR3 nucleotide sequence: TGCGCCAGCAGCTTGGCCTATGACGAAACGGGTGAGCAGTTCTTC. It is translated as CASSLAYDETGEQFF. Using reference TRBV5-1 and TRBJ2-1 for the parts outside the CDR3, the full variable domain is KAGVTQTPRYLIKTRGQQVTLSCSPISGHRSVSWYQQTPGQGLQFLFEYFSETQRNKGNFPGRFSGRQFSNSRSEMNVSTLELGDSALYLCASSLAYDETGEQFFGPGTRLTVL.

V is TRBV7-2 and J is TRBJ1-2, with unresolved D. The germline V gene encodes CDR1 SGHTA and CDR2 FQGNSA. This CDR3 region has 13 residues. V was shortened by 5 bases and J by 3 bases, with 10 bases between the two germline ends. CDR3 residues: CASSQQTYYGYTF. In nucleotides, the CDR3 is TGTGCCAGCAGCCAACAGACGTACTATGGCTACACCTTC.

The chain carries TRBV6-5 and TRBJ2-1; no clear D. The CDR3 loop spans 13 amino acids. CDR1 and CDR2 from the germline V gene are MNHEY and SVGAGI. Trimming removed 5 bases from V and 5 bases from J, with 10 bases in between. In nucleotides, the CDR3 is TGTGCCAGCAGTCACCCCGTAGACAATGAGCAGTTCTTC. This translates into CASSHPVDNEQFF.

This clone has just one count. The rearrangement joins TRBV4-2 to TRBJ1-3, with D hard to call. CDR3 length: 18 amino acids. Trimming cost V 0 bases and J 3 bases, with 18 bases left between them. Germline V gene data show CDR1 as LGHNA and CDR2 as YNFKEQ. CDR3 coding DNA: TGTGCCAGCAGCCAAGAGTCCCCACGGGGAGGCAGTGGAAACACCATATATTTT. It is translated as CASSQESPRGGSGNTIYF.

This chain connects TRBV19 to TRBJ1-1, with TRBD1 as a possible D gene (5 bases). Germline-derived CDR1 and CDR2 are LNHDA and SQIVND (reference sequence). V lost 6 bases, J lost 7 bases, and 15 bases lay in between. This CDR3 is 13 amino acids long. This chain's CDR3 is CASSLTVRLEAFF. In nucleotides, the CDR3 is TGTGCCAGTAGCCTGACAGTTCGACTTGAAGCTTTCTTT.

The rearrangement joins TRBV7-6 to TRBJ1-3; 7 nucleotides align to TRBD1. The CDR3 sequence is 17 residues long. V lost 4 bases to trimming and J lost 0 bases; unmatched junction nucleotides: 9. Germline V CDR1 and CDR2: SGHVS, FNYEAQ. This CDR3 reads CASSSTSGQASGNTIYF. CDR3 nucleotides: TGTGCCAGCAGCTCCACCAGTGGACAGGCCTCTGGAAACACCATATATTTT.

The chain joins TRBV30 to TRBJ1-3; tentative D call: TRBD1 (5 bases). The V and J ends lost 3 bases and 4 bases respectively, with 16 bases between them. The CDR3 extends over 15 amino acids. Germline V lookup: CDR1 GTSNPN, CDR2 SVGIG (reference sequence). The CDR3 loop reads CAWRVSAGGGNTIYF. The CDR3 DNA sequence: TGTGCCTGGAGAGTGTCGGCCGGGGGAGGAAACACCATATATTTT.

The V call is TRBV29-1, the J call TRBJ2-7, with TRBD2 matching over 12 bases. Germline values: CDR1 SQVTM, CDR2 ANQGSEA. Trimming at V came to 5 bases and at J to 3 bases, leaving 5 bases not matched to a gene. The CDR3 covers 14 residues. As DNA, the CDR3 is TGCAGCGTTAGACTAGCGGGAGATTACTACGAGCAGTACTTC. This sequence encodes CSVRLAGDYYEQYF.

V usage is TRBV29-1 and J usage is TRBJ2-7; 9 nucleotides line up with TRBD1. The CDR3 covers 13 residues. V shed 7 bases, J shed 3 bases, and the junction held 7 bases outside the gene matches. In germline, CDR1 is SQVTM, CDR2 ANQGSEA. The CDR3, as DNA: TGCAGCGCTACCGGGACAGGGAACTACGAGCAGTACTTC. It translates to CSATGTGNYEQYF.

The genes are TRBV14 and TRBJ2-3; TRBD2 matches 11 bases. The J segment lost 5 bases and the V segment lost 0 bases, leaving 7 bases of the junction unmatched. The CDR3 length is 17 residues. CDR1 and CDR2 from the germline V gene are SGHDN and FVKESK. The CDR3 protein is CASSQDRRLAGGDTQYF. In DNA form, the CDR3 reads TGTGCCAGCAGCCAAGATAGACGGCTAGCGGGAGGAGATACGCAGTATTTT.

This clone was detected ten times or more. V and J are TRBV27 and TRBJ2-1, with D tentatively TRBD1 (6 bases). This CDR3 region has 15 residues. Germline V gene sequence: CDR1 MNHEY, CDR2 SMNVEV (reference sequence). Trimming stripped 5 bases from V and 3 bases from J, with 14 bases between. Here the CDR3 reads CASSSTGPLYNEQFF. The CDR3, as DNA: TGTGCCAGCAGTAGTACAGGGCCCCTCTACAATGAGCAGTTCTTC.

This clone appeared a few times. The CDR3 protein is CSASPGSVTYEQYF. The CDR3 DNA sequence: TGCAGTGCTAGTCCCGGGAGCGTCACCTACGAGCAGTACTTC. The J gene is TRBJ2-7, the V gene TRBV20-1; a weak D match, TRBD2 (6 bases). V dropped 3 bases and J dropped 2 bases, with 14 bases sitting between them. Germline V gene lookup returns CDR1 DFQATT and CDR2 SNEGSKA (reference sequence). The CDR3 runs 14 residues.

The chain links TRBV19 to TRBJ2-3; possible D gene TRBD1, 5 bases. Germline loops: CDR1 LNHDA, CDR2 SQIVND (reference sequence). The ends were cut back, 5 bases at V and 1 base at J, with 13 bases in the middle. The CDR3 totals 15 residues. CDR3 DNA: TGTGCCAGTAGTGTCCGGGTAGGGGGCACAGATACGCAGTATTTT. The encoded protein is CASSVRVGGTDTQYF.